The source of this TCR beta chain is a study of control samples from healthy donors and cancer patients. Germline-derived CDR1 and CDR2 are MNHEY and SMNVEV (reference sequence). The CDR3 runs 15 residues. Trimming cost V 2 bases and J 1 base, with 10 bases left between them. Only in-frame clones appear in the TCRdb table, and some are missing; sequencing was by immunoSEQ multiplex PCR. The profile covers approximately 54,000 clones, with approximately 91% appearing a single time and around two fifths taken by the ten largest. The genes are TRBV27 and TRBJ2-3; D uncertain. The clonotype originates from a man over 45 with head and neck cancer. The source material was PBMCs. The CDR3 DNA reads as TGTGCCAGCAGTTTAGTGGCGGCAGGCACAGATACGCAGTATTTT. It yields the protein CASSLVAAGTDTQYF.